This T cell receptor beta chain derives from a study of control samples from healthy donors and cancer patients. The CDR3 is 12 amino acids. The germline CDR1 and CDR2 sequences are MDHEN and SYDVKM. Trimming removed 2 bases at V and 7 bases at J, with 8 bases between. TCRdb's table, derived via immunoSEQ multiplex PCR, lists solely in-frame clones and lacks some. This sample yields just over 80,000 clones, of which 94% are seen a single time; around 4.5% belongs to the top ten. The material sequenced was blood. V is TRBV28 and J is TRBJ1-2; D is ambiguous. This clonotype was obtained from a woman under 30 in good health. The CDR3 nucleotides read TGTGCCAGCAGTTTAAGGGTTGGTGGCTACACCTTC. Translated: CASSLRVGGYTF.